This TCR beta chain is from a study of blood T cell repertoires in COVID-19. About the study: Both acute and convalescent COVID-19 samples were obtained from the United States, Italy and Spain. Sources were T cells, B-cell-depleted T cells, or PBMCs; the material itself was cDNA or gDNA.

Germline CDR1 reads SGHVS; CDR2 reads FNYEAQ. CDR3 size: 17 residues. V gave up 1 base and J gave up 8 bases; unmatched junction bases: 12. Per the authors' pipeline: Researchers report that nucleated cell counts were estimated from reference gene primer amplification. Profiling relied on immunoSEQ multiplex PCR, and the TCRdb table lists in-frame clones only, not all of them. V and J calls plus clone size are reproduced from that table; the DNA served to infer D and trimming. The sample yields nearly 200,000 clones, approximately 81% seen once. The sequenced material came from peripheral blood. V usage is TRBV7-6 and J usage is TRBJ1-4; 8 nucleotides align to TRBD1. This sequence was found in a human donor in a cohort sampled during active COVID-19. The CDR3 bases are TGTGCCAGCAGCTTAGGTACCCCGGGGACAGGTTGGGAAAAACTGTTTTTT. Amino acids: CASSLGTPGTGWEKLFF.